This T cell receptor beta chain emerged from a study of blood T cell repertoires in COVID-19. CDR3 length: 12 residues. CDR1 is SNHLY, CDR2 FYNNEI, per germline. The V end was cut by 4 bases, the J end by 5 bases, with 9 bases between. TCRdb's copy holds only in-frame clones and misses some; the assay was immunoSEQ multiplex PCR. The sample includes 100,000 or so clones, roughly 79% of them seen just once. This receptor was identified in a human donor in a cohort sampled during active COVID-19. This chain connects TRBV2 to TRBJ2-7, with D perhaps TRBD1 (5 bases). Sample: peripheral blood. CDR3 in DNA: TGTGCCAGCAGTGGGTCAGGGAACGAGCAGTACTTC. Amino acid sequence: CASSGSGNEQYF.